This note documents a single T cell receptor beta chain sequence. Its target is unknown. TCRalpha and TCRbeta libraries used 5'RACE with constant-segment primers and UMIs. TCRdb processed the 5' RACE reads anew with MiXCR; each CDR3 protein has one entry. The sample consists of over 70,000 distinct CDR3 sequences, roughly 16% of them appearing once. V gave up 5 bases and J gave up 5 bases; unmatched junction bases: 8. In germline, CDR1 is SEHNR, CDR2 FQNEAQ (reference sequence). The CDR3 extends over 15 amino acids. The data derive from a study of T-cell memory formation after mild COVID-19. Study context: TCR clusters were mostly donor specific.

Study-level points and caveats: Still unconfirmed is whether the second-wave clones peaking on day 37 recognized SARS-CoV-2. Pre-infection memory showed some responding clones, and this suggested that cross-reactive memory joined.

The V and J genes are TRBV7-9 and TRBJ2-3, with 9 bases lining up with TRBD2. The TCR sequence derives from a man aged 18 to 30 who had mild COVID-19 (a few samples of this study predate the infection). Cell type and time point are not known. Sequenced sample: PBMCs or a T cell subset sorted from them (not recorded which). CDR3 region: CASSPRTSVGDTQYF. CDR3 bases: TGTGCCAGCAGCCCGCGGACTAGCGTCGGAGATACGCAGTATTTT.